The 9 T cell receptor beta chains reported below all come from one sample, sequenced in a study of Ad26.COV2.S vaccination and SARS-CoV-2 variants. This sample's treatment: some 20 received Ad26.COV2.S at low or high dose, single or two shots; roughly 5 received placebo; per-sample allocation not given. On day 63 after the first injection, vaccine and placebo recipients gave samples. Profiling relied on immunoSEQ multiplex PCR, and the TCRdb table lists in-frame clones only, not all of them. Among approximately 360,000 clones, 83% were seen once, and the ten largest hold 7.4%. The specimen was peripheral blood, collected in a trial of Ad26.COV2.S vaccine versus placebo. These TCRs come from a person aged 18 to 59 who received the Ad26.COV2.S COVID-19 vaccine or a placebo.

The DNA for the CDR3 is TGCGCCAGCACCTCTAGCGGGAGTCCCTACGAGCAGTACTTC. Translation: CASTSSGSPYEQYF. This rearrangement joins TRBV5-1 to TRBJ2-7, with 10 bases lining up with TRBD2. CDR3 length: 14 amino acids. Germline CDR1 and CDR2: SGHRS and YFSETQ. The V and J ends lost 6 bases and 2 bases, in that order; junction bases with no gene match: 5.

The chain has TRBV2 and TRBJ1-1, with D possibly matching TRBD1 (6 bases). The germline V and J ends were trimmed by 5 bases and 5 bases, with 9 bases remaining between them. In germline, CDR1 is SNHLY, CDR2 FYNNEI. The CDR3 totals 12 residues. CDR3 region: CASSYTGTEAFF. The CDR3 nucleotides read TGTGCCAGCAGTTACACAGGGACTGAAGCTTTCTTT.

The count of this clone is one. Other nucleotide sequences in the sample specify the same CDR3. The CDR3 DNA sequence: TGTGCCAGCTCACCAACCAGCGGGGGCACAGATACGCAGTATTTT. Translating gives CASSPTSGGTDTQYF. This chain links TRBV18 with TRBJ2-3; TRBD2 matches 7 bases. The CDR3 loop spans 15 amino acids. J gave up 1 base and V 2 bases, and 3 bases lay outside the gene matches. Germline values: CDR1 KGHSH, CDR2 LQKENI.

This clone has a single count. CDR3 amino acids: CASSPRGLAKEIADTQYF. CDR3 sequence (DNA): TGTGCCAGCAGCCCCCGGGGTTTGGCCAAGGAGATAGCAGATACGCAGTATTTT. This chain joins TRBV7-3 and TRBJ2-3, with D possibly matching TRBD2 (5 bases). The germline V and J ends were trimmed by 5 bases and 4 bases, with 25 bases remaining between them. This CDR3 is built from 18 residues. The germline gives CDR1 SGHTA, CDR2 FQGTGA.

The chain combines TRBV4-3 with TRBJ2-5, with unresolved D. Germline V gives CDR1 LGHNA, CDR2 YSLEER. Trimming took 4 bases from V and 4 from J, leaving 19 bases between them. This CDR3 contains 16 residues. The CDR3 bases are TGCGCCAGCAGCCGAAGACTCCCGCCAACCTCAGAGACCCAGTACTTC. Its protein product is CASSRRLPPTSETQYF.

This clone came up a few times. The chain combines TRBV15 with TRBJ2-2; no firm D call. From germline, CDR1 is LNHNV and CDR2 YYDKDF (reference sequence). CDR3 size: 12 residues. Trimming took 5 bases from V and 7 from J, leaving 8 bases between them. The CDR3 nucleotides are TGTGCCACCAGCGAGCTGGGCGGGGAGCTGTTTTTT. Translation gives CATSELGGELFF.

The chain couples TRBV11-2 to TRBJ2-5; D tentatively reads TRBD1 or TRBD2 (5 bases each). Germline CDR1 SGHAT, CDR2 FQNNGV. This CDR3 contains 14 residues. The V gene lost 4 bases and the J gene lost 3 bases, with 12 bases spanning the gap. CDR3 DNA sequence: TGTGCCAGCAGCTCTCTGTGGGGGAAAGAGACCCAGTACTTC. It yields the protein CASSSLWGKETQYF.

The rearrangement uses TRBV6-6 and TRBJ2-7, with 8 bases aligning to TRBD1. The ends lost 6 bases at V and 7 bases at J; junction bases unmatched: 5. Per the germline V gene, CDR1 is MNHNY and CDR2 is SVGAGI (reference sequence). This CDR3 has 12 residues. CDR3 DNA sequence: TGTGCCAGCAGCGACAGGGGAAGAGAGCAGTACTTC. Protein sequence: CASSDRGREQYF.

The CDR3 sequence is CASSLGAAKSYEQYF. CDR3 nucleotides: TGCGCCAGCAGCTTGGGGGCGGCAAAGTCCTACGAGCAGTACTTC. The gene calls are TRBV5-1 and TRBJ2-7; D is ambiguous. The CDR3 totals 15 residues. V lost 0 bases to trimming and J lost 1 base, with 11 bases between them. Germline V gene sequence: CDR1 SGHRS, CDR2 YFSETQ.